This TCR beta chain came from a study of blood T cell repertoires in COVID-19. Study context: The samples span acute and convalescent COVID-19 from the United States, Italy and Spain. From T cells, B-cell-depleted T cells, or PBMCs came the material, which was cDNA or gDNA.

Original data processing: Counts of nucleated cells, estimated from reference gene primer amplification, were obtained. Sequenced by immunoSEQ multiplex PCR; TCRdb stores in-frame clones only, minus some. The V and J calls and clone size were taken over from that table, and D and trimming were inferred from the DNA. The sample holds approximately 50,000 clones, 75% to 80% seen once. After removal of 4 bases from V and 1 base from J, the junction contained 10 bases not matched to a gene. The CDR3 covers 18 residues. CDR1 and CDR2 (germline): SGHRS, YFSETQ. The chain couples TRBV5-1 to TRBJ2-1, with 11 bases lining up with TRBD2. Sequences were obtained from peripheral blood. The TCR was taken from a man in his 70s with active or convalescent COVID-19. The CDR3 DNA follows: TGCGCCAGCAGCGTGGAAGCTAGCGGGGGGTGGTCCTACAATGAGCAGTTCTTC. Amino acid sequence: CASSVEASGGWSYNEQFF.